The source of this TCR beta chain is a study of graft-versus-host responses after intestinal transplantation. Libraries were prepared by immunoSEQ multiplex PCR; TCRdb keeps only in-frame clonotypes and omits some of them. The sample yields under 20,000 clones, 87% seen once. This clone was found once. Sequences were derived from bone marrow, sampled approximately 130 days after intestinal transplantation. This clonotype was obtained from a human patient who received an intestinal transplant, so some T cells may come from the graft donor.

The DNA for the CDR3 is TGCGCCAGCAGCCAGAGTTTTGGATATAGCAATCAGCCCCAGCATTTT. The encoded protein is CASSQSFGYSNQPQHF. The chain recombines TRBV4-1 with TRBJ1-5; D gene unclear. Germline CDR1 MGHRA, CDR2 YSYEKL. The CDR3 has 16 residues. Trimming shortened V by 3 bases and J by 0 bases, and 12 bases separated the two germline ends.